These 21 T cell receptor beta chains were all obtained from the same sample, sequenced in a study of blood T cell repertoires in COVID-19. The protocol was immunoSEQ multiplex PCR, while the TCRdb copy is restricted to in-frame clones and leaves out a portion. The data hold a few hundred thousand clones, with approximately 84% observed a single time. The sequencing input was PBMCs or T cells enriched from blood (not recorded which). The receptors originated from a man aged 50-59 years who had recovered from COVID-19.

V usage is TRBV15 and J usage is TRBJ2-7; 13 nucleotides line up with TRBD2. Germline assignment: CDR1 LNHNV and CDR2 YYDKDF (reference sequence). With V trimmed by 3 bases and J by 5 bases, 1 base remained unmatched. This CDR3 is 14 amino acids long. In DNA, the CDR3 is TGTGCCACCAGCAGGGGACTAGCGGGGAACGAGCAGTACTTC. This sequence encodes CATSRGLAGNEQYF. The whole variable domain, remainder taken from reference TRBV15 and TRBJ2-7, is DAMVIQNPRYQVTQFGKPVTLSCSQTLNHNVMYWYQQKSSQAPKLLFHYYDKDFNNEADTPDNFQSRRPNTSFCFLDIRSPGLGDTAMYLCATSRGLAGNEQYFGPGTRLTVT.

The genes are TRBV28 and TRBJ1-5, with TRBD1 matching 8 bases. Per the germline V gene, CDR1 is MDHEN and CDR2 is SYDVKM. The V gene end was trimmed by 5 bases and the J gene end by 4 bases; junction bases not matched to a gene: 7. CDR3 size: 15 residues. The CDR3 loop reads CASSTGTGGNQPQHF. The CDR3, as DNA: TGTGCCAGCAGTACAGGGACAGGCGGGAATCAGCCCCAGCATTTT. The complete variable domain, with remaining parts taken from reference TRBV28 and TRBJ1-5, reads DVKVTQSSRYLVKRTGEKVFLECVQDMDHENMFWYRQDPGLGLRLIYFSYDVKMKEKGDIPEGYSVSREKKERFSLILESASTNQTSMYLCASSTGTGGNQPQHFGDGTRLSIL.

The CDR3 is CAWSVGGGYTF. CDR3 DNA sequence: TGTGCCTGGAGTGTAGGGGGCGGCTACACCTTC. The genes are TRBV30 and TRBJ1-2; 7 nucleotides agree with TRBD1. After removal of 0 bases from V and 8 bases from J, the junction contained 0 bases not matched to a gene. Germline V lookup: CDR1 GTSNPN, CDR2 SVGIG (reference sequence). CDR3 length: 11 amino acids.

The rearrangement links TRBV6-1 to TRBJ2-3, with TRBD2 matching over 8 bases. J gave up 5 bases and V 3 bases, and 7 bases lay outside the gene matches. Germline-derived CDR1 and CDR2 are MNHNS and SASEGT. The CDR3 extends over 15 amino acids. CDR3 sequence reads: CASSDPGGPGDTQYF. CDR3 coding DNA: TGTGCCAGCAGTGACCCGGGGGGGCCCGGAGATACGCAGTATTTT.

V usage is TRBV28 and J usage is TRBJ2-5; 9 bases agree with TRBD1. The CDR3 covers 18 residues. Per the germline V gene, CDR1 is MDHEN and CDR2 is SYDVKM. V was pared by 5 bases and J by 5 bases, with 18 bases of the junction left unmatched. The CDR3 reads CASSPSWVNRGLWETQYF. CDR3 nucleotide sequence: TGTGCCAGCAGTCCTAGTTGGGTGAACAGGGGGCTCTGGGAGACCCAGTACTTC.

The genes are TRBV5-1 and TRBJ2-7; the D gene is possibly TRBD1 (5 bases). From germline, CDR1 is SGHRS and CDR2 YFSETQ. This CDR3 is built from 13 residues. V lost 4 bases and J lost 3, with 11 bases in between. The CDR3 here is CASSQGPFYEQYF. The CDR3 nucleotides are TGCGCCAGCAGCCAGGGTCCTTTCTACGAGCAGTACTTC.

The gene calls are TRBV19 and TRBJ1-1; no clear D. Looked up from germline, CDR1 is LNHDA and CDR2 is SQIVND (reference sequence). The CDR3 covers 15 residues. V was clipped by 1 base and J by 5 bases, with 14 bases between them. As DNA, the CDR3 is TGTGCCAGTAGTATAGGCGGCCGCGGGTGGACTGAAGCTTTCTTT. This translates into CASSIGGRGWTEAFF.

This chain connects TRBV5-6 to TRBJ2-2; TRBD1 might be the D (6 bases). Germline lookup yields CDR1 SGHDT and CDR2 YYEEEE. Trimming shortened V by 3 bases and J by 7 bases, and 10 bases separated the two germline ends. This CDR3 is 13 amino acids long. The CDR3 DNA sequence: TGTGCCAGCAGCTCATTAGGGGGCGGGGAGCTGTTTTTT. This gives the protein CASSSLGGGELFF.

This chain connects TRBV10-3 to TRBJ1-5; D unclear. The germline CDR1 and CDR2 sequences are ENHRY and SYGVKD. This CDR3 comprises 14 residues. Trimming cost V 8 bases and J 0 bases, with 11 bases left between them. Here the CDR3 DNA reads TGTGCCATCCGCCCCGGGGATAGCAATCAGCCCCAGCATTTT. This codes for CAIRPGDSNQPQHF.

This clone was observed a few times. This chain uses TRBV6-5 with TRBJ2-5, with 9 bases aligning to TRBD1. This CDR3 region has 14 residues. Germline loops: CDR1 MNHEY, CDR2 SVGAGI. Trimming took 6 bases from V and 6 from J; bases not matched to a gene: 8. The CDR3, as DNA: TGTGCCAGCAGACGGGACAGGGTTGCGAAGACCCAGTACTTC. Protein: CASRRDRVAKTQYF.

This clone was counted once. The chain is built from TRBV15 and TRBJ2-7, with TRBD2 matching over 8 bases. The CDR3 extends over 12 amino acids. The ends lost 4 bases at V and 4 bases at J; junction bases unmatched: 0. The germline V gene has CDR1 LNHNV and CDR2 YYDKDF (reference sequence). The CDR3 region has the DNA TGTGCCACCAGCATAGCGGGATACGAGCAGTACTTC. It is translated as CATSIAGYEQYF.

The CDR3 DNA follows: TGTGCCAGCAGTCGGGGCAGGGGGCTCACTGAAGCTTTCTTT. It specifies CASSRGRGLTEAFF. J is TRBJ1-1 and V is TRBV28; 8 nucleotides match TRBD1. CDR1 is MDHEN and CDR2 is SYDVKM in the germline V gene. There are 14 residues in the CDR3. The junction had 6 bases not matched to a gene; V was cut back by 5 bases and J by 4 bases.

In this sample, this clone turned up once. The chain employs TRBV29-1 and TRBJ1-1; a weak D match, TRBD1 (6 bases). The CDR3 is 13 residues long. The germline V gene has CDR1 SQVTM and CDR2 ANQGSEA. With 6 bases removed from V and 11 bases from J, the gap between germline ends came to 22 bases. The CDR3 DNA sequence: TGCAGCGTCAACCGGGACACGCCGGGAAAGGCTTTCTTT. Translated, it gives CSVNRDTPGKAFF. Drawing the rest from reference TRBV29-1 and TRBJ1-1, the complete variable domain is SAVISQKPSRDICQRGTSLTIQCQVDSQVTMMFWYRQQPGQSLTLIATANQGSEATYESGFVIDKFPISRPNLTFSTLTVSNMSPEDSSIYLCSVNRDTPGKAFFGQGTRLTVV.

The J gene is TRBJ2-3, the V gene TRBV6-1, with 8 positions matching TRBD1. The ends lost 2 bases at V and 2 bases at J; junction bases unmatched: 12. From germline, CDR1 is MNHNS and CDR2 SASEGT. The CDR3 covers 18 residues. The CDR3 loop reads CASSERGQGAPYTDTQYF. The CDR3 DNA reads TGTGCCAGCAGTGAACGAGGACAGGGCGCGCCCTACACAGATACGCAGTATTTT.

This chain connects TRBV24-1 to TRBJ1-1, with 10 bases fitting TRBD1. The CDR3 consists of 15 residues. V lost 4 bases and J lost 3; bases outside the gene matches: 4. Germline assignment: CDR1 KGHDR and CDR2 SFDVKD. The CDR3 loop is CATSDAGQGDTEAFF. The CDR3 DNA reads as TGTGCCACCAGTGACGCCGGACAGGGGGACACTGAAGCTTTCTTT.

This chain links TRBV3-1 (or the pseudogene TRBV3-2) with TRBJ1-2; the match to TRBD1 covers 7 bases. From germline, CDR1 is LGHDT and CDR2 YNNKEL (reference sequence). The CDR3 runs to 14 residues. V dropped 4 bases and J dropped 2; count of bases not matched to a gene: 4. The CDR3 sequence: CASSLSQGNYGYTF. CDR3 DNA sequence: TGTGCCAGCAGCCTTTCACAGGGGAACTATGGCTACACCTTC.

The V gene is TRBV28, the J gene TRBJ2-6; tentative D call: TRBD2 (6 bases). The CDR3 contains 17 residues. Germline CDR1 reads MDHEN; CDR2 reads SYDVKM. Between the trimmed V and J ends, which lost 4 bases and 4 bases, there was a span of 17 bases. The CDR3 nucleotides read TGTGCCAGCAGTTCGGGACTGGGGCTGAGAGGGGCCAACGTCCTGACTTTC. It translates to CASSSGLGLRGANVLTF.

This clone qualifies as medium-sized. V is TRBV5-1 and J is TRBJ1-4; D remains ambiguous. V lost 0 bases and J lost 2, with 8 bases in between. CDR1 is SGHRS and CDR2 is YFSETQ in the germline V gene. The CDR3 totals 15 residues. CDR3 region: CASSLGGSTNEKLFF. The DNA for the CDR3 is TGCGCCAGCAGCTTGGGCGGTTCCACTAATGAAAAACTGTTTTTT.

J is TRBJ1-4 and V is TRBV20-1; no reliable D call. CDR1 is DFQATT, CDR2 SNEGSKA, per germline (reference sequence). The length of the CDR3 is 16 residues. V dropped 3 bases and J dropped 4 bases, with 18 bases sitting between them. CDR3 in amino acids: CSASNPTSQDNEKLFF. The DNA of the CDR3 is TGCAGTGCTAGTAACCCAACTAGCCAGGATAATGAAAAACTGTTTTTT.

This chain joins TRBV5-1 and TRBJ2-7, with 8 positions matching TRBD1. Germline CDR1 SGHRS, CDR2 YFSETQ. This CDR3 is 15 amino acids long. V trimming: 0 bases; J trimming: 2 bases; junction bases outside the gene matches: 4. The CDR3 spells CASSLGQGYAYEQYF. As DNA, the CDR3 is TGCGCCAGCAGCTTGGGACAGGGGTACGCCTACGAGCAGTACTTC. Together with reference TRBV5-1 and TRBJ2-7, the CDR3 gives the full variable domain: KAGVTQTPRYLIKTRGQQVTLSCSPISGHRSVSWYQQTPGQGLQFLFEYFSETQRNKGNFPGRFSGRQFSNSRSEMNVSTLELGDSALYLCASSLGQGYAYEQYFGPGTRLTVT.

The chain is built from TRBV10-3 and TRBJ2-1; 10 bases agree with TRBD1. The CDR3 has 13 residues. The junction had 8 bases not matched to a gene; V was cut back by 11 bases and J by 7 bases. Germline CDR1 is ENHRY and CDR2 is SYGVKD. CDR3 in DNA: TGTGCCGCCACGGGACAGGGGTCGAATGAGCAGTTCTTC. Residues: CAATGQGSNEQFF.